The 19 T cell receptor beta chains presented below share a single source sample, sequenced in a study of CD8 T cells in Susac syndrome. The RNA, about 0.5 to 1 ug, was put through reverse transcription using random hexamers. TCRdb reanalysed the immunoSEQ multiplex PCR reads using MiXCR and keeps one entry per CDR3 protein. The sample lists tens of thousands of distinct CDR3 sequences, 90% to 97% occurring once. The sequenced material came from CD8+ T cells from PBMCs. These receptors originate from a human donor with Susac syndrome.

The chain has TRBV14 and TRBJ1-1, with no clear D. The CDR3 is 15 amino acids. The V and J ends lost 1 base and 1 base respectively, with 10 bases between them. The germline CDR1 and CDR2 sequences are SGHDN and FVKESK. The CDR3 nucleotides are TGTGCCAGCAGCCAAGCTCAGAGCCCGAACACTGAAGCTTTCTTT. Amino acid sequence: CASSQAQSPNTEAFF. The complete variable domain, with remaining parts taken from reference TRBV14 and TRBJ1-1, reads EAGVTQFPSHSVIEKGQTVTLRCDPISGHDNLYWYRRVMGKEIKFLLHFVKESKQDESGMPNNRFLAERTGGTYSTLKVQPAELEDSGVYFCASSQAQSPNTEAFFGQGTRLTVV.

The rearrangement uses TRBV9 and TRBJ2-7, with 8 bases identical to TRBD1. Germline-derived CDR1 and CDR2 are SGDLS and YYNGEE. V dropped 3 bases and J dropped 5; count of bases not matched to a gene: 7. The CDR3 length is 14 residues. CDR3: CASSAGQVGHEQYF. In DNA form, the CDR3 reads TGTGCCAGCAGCGCGGGACAGGTCGGCCACGAGCAGTACTTC.

The chain employs TRBV6-5 and TRBJ1-2, with 9 bases fitting TRBD1. The CDR3 runs to 14 residues. After removal of 6 bases from V and 4 bases from J, the junction contained 6 bases not matched to a gene. Germline CDR1 reads MNHEY; CDR2 reads SVGAGI. The CDR3: CASRTGGTGYGYTF. The CDR3 DNA reads TGTGCCAGCAGAACAGGGGGCACTGGCTATGGCTACACCTTC.

This rearrangement joins TRBV4-3 to TRBJ2-7; no clear D. CDR1 and CDR2 from the germline V gene are LGHNA and YSLEER. CDR3 length: 16 amino acids. Between the trimmed V and J ends, which lost 0 bases and 2 bases, there was a span of 14 bases. Here the CDR3 DNA reads TGCGCCAGCAGCCAAGATGCAGGCAGGAGAGCCTACGAGCAGTACTTC. It specifies CASSQDAGRRAYEQYF.

The chain is built from TRBV27 and TRBJ1-3; D uncertain. The germline gives CDR1 MNHEY, CDR2 SMNVEV (reference sequence). Trimming pared 3 bases from V and 2 bases from J, leaving 5 bases between. The CDR3 totals 13 residues. For the CDR3, the DNA is TGTGCCAGCAGTTTCGCCGCTGGAAACACCATATATTTT. Translation: CASSFAAGNTIYF.

V and J are TRBV20-1 and TRBJ1-2; 7 bases are a match to TRBD1. Trimming at V came to 6 bases and at J to 6 bases, leaving 10 bases not matched to a gene. This CDR3 is 13 amino acids long. Germline V gene data show CDR1 as DFQATT and CDR2 as SNEGSKA (reference sequence). This chain's CDR3 is CSAPQGNTDGYTF. The CDR3 DNA sequence: TGCAGTGCCCCACAGGGGAATACAGATGGCTACACCTTC.

The gene calls are TRBV3-1 and TRBJ1-4, with D unclear. In germline, CDR1 is LGHDT, CDR2 YNNKEL (reference sequence). The V end was cut by 3 bases, the J end by 8 bases, with 7 bases between. The CDR3 length is 12 residues. The CDR3 DNA is TGTGCCAGCAGCCACCGAGAAGAAAAACTGTTTTTT. Translated, it gives CASSHREEKLFF.

This chain uses TRBV11-2 with TRBJ1-2; D is unresolved. Trimming shortened V by 6 bases and J by 8 bases, and 16 bases separated the two germline ends. The germline V gene has CDR1 SGHAT and CDR2 FQNNGV. This CDR3 is built from 13 residues. DNA of the CDR3: TGTGCCAGCAGTCTCCTGGACCTTGGAGGCTACACCTTC. Translated: CASSLLDLGGYTF.

The J gene is TRBJ1-1, the V gene TRBV9; D is uncertain. The length of the CDR3 is 16 residues. Per the germline V gene, CDR1 is SGDLS and CDR2 is YYNGEE. Trimming stripped 4 bases from V and 5 bases from J, with 21 bases between. In DNA, the CDR3 is TGTGCCAGCAGCATCTCACTCTCGGACGGGAAGACTGAAGCTTTCTTT. Its protein product is CASSISLSDGKTEAFF.

The chain couples TRBV5-1 to TRBJ2-5; D is perhaps TRBD1 (6 bases). Trimming took 3 bases from V and 3 from J, leaving 12 bases between them. The CDR3 covers 14 residues. Per the germline V gene, CDR1 is SGHRS and CDR2 is YFSETQ. DNA for the CDR3: TGCGCCAGCAGCTCCGGACAGCTGAAAGAGACCCAGTACTTC. Translating it yields CASSSGQLKETQYF.

V usage is TRBV6-5 and J usage is TRBJ1-2; D is perhaps TRBD1 (6 bases). The germline V and J ends were trimmed by 5 bases and 8 bases, with 18 bases remaining between them. Germline CDR1 and CDR2: MNHEY and SVGAGI. The CDR3 spans 14 residues. The CDR3 region is CASSATGPREGYTF. CDR3 sequence (DNA): TGTGCCAGCAGTGCGACAGGTCCCAGGGAGGGCTACACCTTC.

The V and J genes are TRBV27 and TRBJ2-7; D call uncertain. Germline CDR1 is MNHEY and CDR2 is SMNVEV (reference sequence). The CDR3 runs 14 residues. V lost 9 bases, J lost 3 bases, and 18 bases lay in between. CDR3 DNA sequence: TGTGCCAGTCGTCTTGGTGGGCAGCACTACGAGCAGTACTTC. Residues: CASRLGGQHYEQYF.

J is TRBJ2-2 and V is TRBV3-1; D tentatively fits TRBD1 or TRBD2 (5 bases each). The CDR3 consists of 15 residues. The ends were cut back, 3 bases at V and 2 bases at J, with 10 bases in the middle. Germline V gives CDR1 LGHDT, CDR2 YNNKEL (reference sequence). The CDR3 DNA sequence: TGTGCCAGCAGCCATGGGACGGAAAACACCGGGGAGCTGTTTTTT. The encoded protein is CASSHGTENTGELFF.

The V gene is TRBV7-2, the J gene TRBJ1-5, with D unclear. Germline loops: CDR1 SGHTA, CDR2 FQGNSA. The CDR3 runs 15 residues. V lost 5 bases to trimming and J lost 3 bases, with 14 bases between them. CDR3 coding DNA: TGTGCCAGCAGCCCTGACACAATCGACAATCAGCCCCAGCATTTT. Its protein product is CASSPDTIDNQPQHF.

The V call is TRBV9, the J call TRBJ2-7, with TRBD1 identical over 9 bases. This CDR3 has 14 amino acids. V trimming: 6 bases; J trimming: 5 bases; junction bases outside the gene matches: 9. Germline assignment: CDR1 SGDLS and CDR2 YYNGEE. The CDR3 here is CASTPGTGIDEQYF. DNA of the CDR3: TGTGCCAGCACCCCCGGGACAGGGATCGACGAGCAGTACTTC. The full variable domain, rest sourced from reference TRBV9 and TRBJ2-7, is DSGVTQTPKHLITATGQRVTLRCSPRSGDLSVYWYQQSLDQGLQFLIQYYNGEERAKGNILERFSAQQFPDLHSELNLSSLELGDSALYFCASTPGTGIDEQYFGPGTRLTVT.

The rearrangement uses TRBV7-6 and TRBJ2-2; weak D call: TRBD1 (6 bases). CDR1 is SGHVS and CDR2 is FNYEAQ in the germline V gene. Trimming took 5 bases from V and 5 from J, leaving 15 bases between them. There are 15 residues in the CDR3. CDR3 protein: CASSSTGYRTGELFF. For the CDR3, the DNA is TGTGCCAGCAGCAGTACAGGGTACCGGACCGGGGAGCTGTTTTTT.

V is TRBV6-5 and J is TRBJ1-5; D not resolved. Trimming cost V 3 bases and J 7 bases, with 10 bases left between them. Germline lookup yields CDR1 MNHEY and CDR2 SVGAGI. The CDR3 sequence is 13 residues long. The CDR3 reads CASSYVGGQPQHF. The CDR3, as DNA: TGTGCCAGCAGTTATGTGGGAGGACAGCCCCAGCATTTT.

The rearrangement links TRBV9 to TRBJ2-1; 11 nucleotides agree with TRBD2. In germline, CDR1 is SGDLS, CDR2 YYNGEE. V gave up 5 bases and J gave up 7 bases; unmatched junction bases: 11. CDR3 length: 16 residues. The CDR3 protein is CASSGVLAGGRNEQFF. The CDR3 region has the DNA TGTGCCAGCAGTGGAGTGCTAGCGGGGGGCAGGAATGAGCAGTTCTTC.

The chain combines TRBV20-1 with TRBJ2-5; 7 positions agree with TRBD2. The CDR3 has 14 residues. V lost 1 base to trimming and J lost 4 bases; unmatched junction nucleotides: 6. Per germline, CDR1 DFQATT and CDR2 SNEGSKA (reference sequence). CDR3 in amino acids: CSARVRGWVETQYF. As DNA, the CDR3 is TGCAGTGCTAGAGTGCGGGGGTGGGTAGAGACCCAGTACTTC.